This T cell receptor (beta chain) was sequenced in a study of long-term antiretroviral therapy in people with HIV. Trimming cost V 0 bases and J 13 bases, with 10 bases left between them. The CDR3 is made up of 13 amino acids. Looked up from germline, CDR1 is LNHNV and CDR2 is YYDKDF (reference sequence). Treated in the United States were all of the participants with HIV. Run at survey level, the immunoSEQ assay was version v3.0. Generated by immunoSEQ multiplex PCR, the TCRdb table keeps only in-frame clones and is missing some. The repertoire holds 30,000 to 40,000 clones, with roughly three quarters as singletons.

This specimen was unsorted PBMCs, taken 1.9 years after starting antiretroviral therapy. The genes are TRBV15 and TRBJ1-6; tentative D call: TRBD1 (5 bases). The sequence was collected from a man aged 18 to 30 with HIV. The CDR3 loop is CATSRENGAPLHF. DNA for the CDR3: TGTGCCACCAGCAGAGAAAACGGGGCGCCCCTCCACTTT.